This T cell receptor (beta chain) was observed in a study of cytomegalovirus exposure and HLA in healthy donors (dated by TCRdb to 2015 to 2018). For context, the study as a whole: According to an earlier analysis of a few hundred of the donors, about 190 million T cells yielded over 90 million unique TCR beta sequences and less than 300 Gb of sequence data. Roughly 320 gigabases of sequencing data and tens of millions of unique TCR sequences made up an early release that covered approximately 620 HLA-typed donors. Of the 398 genotyped donors, about 84% fell in the genetic ancestry cluster associated with self-reported Caucasian donors. The study was designed to test whether signatures of past pathogen exposure could be identified by cataloging public T cell receptors. Using immunosequencing, the study profiled T cell repertoires from about 610 subjects and related those repertoires to cytomegalovirus serostatus. Besides the first cohort of under 700 subjects, a separate validation cohort made up of about 120 different subjects was used. The study combined high-throughput TCR immunosequencing, statistical association of individual TCRs with disease status, and machine learning to predict cytomegalovirus infection status. A later analysis re-examined previously published TCR beta repertoires from around 670 donors and added high-resolution HLA genotyping to investigate patterns of TCR occurrence. Rather than using new phenotypic data, the later analysis identified candidate immune exposures from TCR beta sequences and from how often those sequences occurred across donors. An earlier analysis of nearly 600 of the donors applied high-throughput TCR beta sequencing to assess whether each TCR beta V gene segment acted as functional or pseudogenic. Donor age, sex, ethnicity and CMV serostatus were compiled alongside the repertoire data. A later genetic analysis took genome-wide SNP genotypes for about 60% of the roughly 670 donors and used that subset as a discovery cohort. All discovery cohort repertoires had been generated using a single sequencing platform. Both class I and class II loci were covered by HLA typing, at four-digit resolution. Typing coverage varied by locus: roughly 620-630 donors for A, B, C, DRB1 and DQB1; under 550 for DQA1; around 570 for DPA1; approximately 450 for DPB1. Roughly 5 DR-DQ haplotypes were treated as single units for association and clustering because of strong linkage in the cohort. Across approximately 400 genotyped donors of the cohort, an average of about 220,000 unique TCR beta nucleotide sequences per donor were sequenced, and roughly 18% of those sequences were non-productive.

In the germline V gene (reference sequence), CDR1 corresponds to LNHDA and CDR2 to SQIVND. The CDR3 sequence holds 15 residues, the cysteine and phenylalanine included. Left in the record is the CDR3 DNA by itself, 45 bases read in frame from the first base. Deletion took 1 base off V and 1 base off J, with a span of 8 bases between the germline ends. As for this clone: What this receptor recognizes is not known. Nothing much larger sits one base from this clone, and base qualities are not available.

The investigation overall reported the following: A further reported finding was that TCR beta sequences accurately predicted the HLA-A and HLA-B alleles for most subjects in the first cohort. In a later analysis, HLA-associated TCR beta chains were found to be more clonally expanded and to have lower generation probabilities than equally common non-associated chains. A later genetic analysis associated a missense DCLRE1C variant with V-gene and J-gene trimming of TCR beta chains, and an independent cohort replicated the association. Because counts were too low, fewer than 20 rarely observed V segments, including chromosome 9 orphons, were excluded from the earlier analysis of 587 of the donors. A later analysis associated about 17,000 TCR beta sequences with specific HLA alleles at a false discovery rate of 0.05. In a later analysis, most CMV-associated TCR beta chains were found to appear HLA-restricted, with HLA associations seemingly driven largely by CMV exposure. Sequencing depth was assumed to be roughly uniform across donors in the presence/absence analyses, though that assumption may not hold. Because HLA typing was unavailable for some donors at each locus, only the typed subset was used in association tests. For the cohort, immune exposure information was limited to CMV serostatus. In vitro tests confirmed that a few of the cytomegalovirus-associated TCR beta chains recognize cytomegalovirus antigens. In a later genetic analysis, fewer N-insertions in productive TCRs were reported among donors in an Asian-associated ancestry cluster than the approximately 630-donor mean. When HLA alleles, especially DR and DQ, strongly co-occurred, attributing TCR associations to individual alleles was difficult. Because the 87-base-pair reads could not distinguish some IMGT-functional V segments, including TRBV6-2 and TRBV6-3, those segments were excluded. It was suggested by the authors that the approach could potentially be generalized to other disease states and immunological phenotypes. In the study, around 150 TCR beta chains were listed as associated with cytomegalovirus. Cytomegalovirus status was reported to be diagnosed by the classifier with high specificity and sensitivity in both the original and validation cohorts. Linkage disequilibrium might explain the correlated functional status among segregating V segments, but an unknown experimental factor could not be excluded. A group of highly shared sequence variants was considered likely to be a technical artifact of the sequencing pipeline. Broadly in line with IMGT annotations, most TCR beta V segments showed up in productive rearrangements about 90% or about 30% of the time in an earlier analysis of some 590 of the donors. This cohort had only TCR beta chains sequenced, and the lack of alpha or paired-chain data limited which features could be detected. In a later analysis, the rate of TCR association differed among HLA loci, with DRB1 alleles having the most associated TCRs and HLA-C alleles having the fewest. According to a later analysis, parvovirus B19, influenza, CMV and Epstein-Barr virus appeared linked to several top co-occurrence clusters. Most TCR sequences were seen in very few donors, while some public TCRs were found in many individuals.

The cohort consisted of 666 healthy bone marrow donors. All cohort members were sampled while nominally healthy, although unrecorded immune exposures were likely present. The donor was CMV seropositive and belonged to the group of more than 250 seropositive cohort members. Each donor provided a peripheral blood sample, and peripheral blood mononuclear cells were used for TCR beta sequencing. The Qiagen DNeasy Blood Extraction Kit was used to extract genomic DNA from the blood cell samples. Library construction relied on the immunoSEQ multiplex PCR assay. The multiplex PCR relied on a mix of 60 forward primers for TCR Vbeta segments and 13 reverse primers for TCR Jbeta segments. The CDR3 region of rearranged TCR beta genes was amplified from genomic DNA with a multiplex PCR assay. Amplified TCR beta libraries were sequenced as 87-base-pair reads on the Illumina HiSeq System. Per the authors' processing: Across the roughly 700 repertoires, a later analysis counted around 80 million unique TCR beta chains, some 11 million of which were shared by at least two donors. To remove PCR and sequencing errors, raw reads were error-corrected and collapsed into unique sequences using a nearest-neighbor algorithm that merged closely related sequences. Alignment of CDR3 sequences to IMGT reference sequences was used to assign V, D and J gene segments. Each retained sequence needed at least a six-nucleotide match to both a V gene segment and a J gene segment. A rearrangement was called productive if the CDR3 had no stop codons and remained in frame with V and J, and every other rearrangement was called non-productive. Following IMGT convention, CDR3 was defined as the stretch from the second conserved V-encoded cysteine up to the conserved J-encoded phenylalanine. Sequences without an unambiguous match to a single V gene segment were excluded from the earlier analysis of approximately 560 of the donors. In an earlier analysis of approximately 550 of the donors, V segments were called functional above 56.7% productive rearrangements and were called segregating when the between-donor standard deviation exceeded 5%. A statistical classification framework was built to diagnose cytomegalovirus status from the catalog of TCR beta chain sequences. In a later analysis, V and J genes were assigned by comparing TCR nucleotide sequences against IMGT/GENE-DB human TR gene sequences. A later analysis assigned CDR3 sequences and most-parsimonious VDJ recombination scenarios with the TCRdist pipeline. In a later analysis, each TCR beta chain was defined by its CDR3 amino acid sequence together with its V-gene family, and reads lacking a unique V-gene family were excluded. To address suspected cross-contamination and a sequencing artifact, a later analysis removed over 500 highly shared, low-generation-probability nucleotide sequences. For each public chain, a later analysis derived a clonal expansion index from normalized ranks of inferred template counts within each repertoire. A later analysis computed generation probabilities with a VDJ recombination model fitted to out-of-frame rearrangements, and checked the results against IGoR. Hypergeometric tests were used in a later analysis to score TCR-TCR, TCR-HLA and TCR-CMV co-occurrence, with a repertoire-size bias correction applied to the TCR pairs. To estimate false discovery rates, a later analysis permuted the HLA or CMV assignments 20 times. In a later analysis, co-occurring TCRs were grouped using DBSCAN, and TCRdist sequence similarity was added for clustering within HLA-allele-positive subsets. For co-occurrence clustering, repertoires with fewer than 30,000 or more than 120,000 public chains were excluded, along with roughly five repertoires with anomalous nucleotide sharing. TCRdb's version of the immuneACCESS table is confined to in-frame rearrangements and falls short of the full clone set. An unresolved V gene accounts for under half of the shortfall where checked; the remainder is of unknown origin. The V and J calls and clone size come from that table; D and trimming were worked out from the DNA. Here the sample has around 140,000 clones; around 82% occur a single time. The ten largest clones capture more than 2.5% of the sample.

The specimen sequenced was PBMCs. This clonotype was obtained from a man aged 18 to 30 in good health and CMV-seropositive. The chain couples TRBV19 to TRBJ1-5; no D gene call is confident. Read as DNA, the sequence is TGTGCCAGTAGTATAGTCCTGGAGAGCAATCAGCCCCAGCATTTT. This codes for CASSIVLESNQPQHF.